Following are 28 T cell receptor beta chains from one sample sequenced in a study of T cells in tuberculosis (dated by TCRdb to 2016 to 2018). The library was obtained by the immunoSEQ multiplex PCR assay. Entries here come from immuneACCESS through TCRdb and include only in-frame sequences with V and J called. Some clones fail to appear in such tables; in the studies checked, an unresolved V gene covers under half of the shortfall, and the cause of the remainder is unknown. This sample is represented by roughly 34,000 clones; around 97% of them were singletons. Roughly 6.2% of the sample lies in the top ten. Sequencing was done on a sample of PBMCs. The receptors derive from a donor aged 10 to 29 with latent tuberculosis or without tuberculosis infection.

This chain uses TRBV28 with TRBJ1-2, with 8 bases lining up with TRBD1. V lost 7 bases and J lost 4; bases outside the gene matches: 11. CDR3 length: 15 amino acids. The V gene's germline CDR1 is MDHEN and CDR2 SYDVKM. The CDR3 DNA reads TGTGCCAGCACCAACAGGGGGGGGCCTGCCTATGGCTACACCTTC. Protein: CASTNRGGPAYGYTF.

On this clone: This sample also contains other DNA sequences that code for the same CDR3. CDR3 sequence (DNA): TGCAGTGCTAGCAGGGGTGAGCAGTTCTTC. It codes for CSASRGEQFF. The rearrangement joins TRBV20-1 to TRBJ2-1, with D possibly matching TRBD1 (6 bases). The CDR3 spans 10 residues. Per germline, CDR1 DFQATT and CDR2 SNEGSKA (reference sequence). Trimming pared 3 bases from V and 9 bases from J, leaving 6 bases between.

The rearrangement joins TRBV2 to TRBJ1-2, with D perhaps TRBD1 (6 bases). V dropped 5 bases and J dropped 8 bases, with 24 bases sitting between them. CDR1 is SNHLY and CDR2 is FYNNEI in the germline V gene. This CDR3 spans 16 amino acids. The CDR3 DNA follows: TGTGCCAGCAGTAAAACATACAGGGTCGGAGGATTAGGCTACACCTTC. Translation gives CASSKTYRVGGLGYTF.

The chain couples TRBV18 to TRBJ2-1; D uncertain. Trimming took 1 base from V and 2 from J, leaving 12 bases between them. Germline V gene sequence: CDR1 KGHSH, CDR2 LQKENI. This CDR3 has 16 amino acids. This chain's CDR3 is CASSPLRGTTYNEQFF. The CDR3 bases are TGTGCCAGCTCACCACTGCGCGGAACAACCTACAATGAGCAGTTCTTC.

The chain recombines TRBV2 with TRBJ1-2; D is possibly TRBD1 (5 bases). CDR1 and CDR2 from the germline V gene are SNHLY and FYNNEI. The CDR3 contains 12 residues. The ends were cut back, 6 bases at V and 4 bases at J, with 9 bases in the middle. In DNA form, the CDR3 reads TGTGCCAGCAGAAAAGACAGCTATGGCTACACCTTC. Its protein is CASRKDSYGYTF.

This clone was seen once. The rearrangement uses TRBV29-1 and TRBJ1-1; a possible D gene is TRBD1 (6 bases). Trimming stripped 2 bases from V and 6 bases from J, with 13 bases between. The germline gives CDR1 SQVTM, CDR2 ANQGSEA. The CDR3 is 13 residues long. CDR3 sequence: CSVERGAGAEAFF. In nucleotides, the CDR3 is TGCAGCGTTGAACGGGGGGCAGGAGCTGAAGCTTTCTTT.

V gene TRBV18 combines with J gene TRBJ2-5; D is possibly TRBD2 (6 bases). Germline CDR1 is KGHSH and CDR2 is LQKENI. Trimming stripped 4 bases from V and 4 bases from J, with 7 bases between. CDR3 size: 12 residues. In DNA, the CDR3 is TGTGCCAGCTCACGGGGGGTAGAGACCCAGTACTTC. Translating gives CASSRGVETQYF.

The CDR3 loop is CASNGQGKNTGELFF. CDR3 nucleotides: TGTGCCAGCAACGGACAGGGGAAGAACACCGGGGAGCTGTTTTTT. V gene TRBV11-2 combines with J gene TRBJ2-2; the match to TRBD1 covers 9 bases. The ends lost 7 bases at V and 1 base at J; junction bases unmatched: 4. CDR1 is SGHAT and CDR2 is FQNNGV in the germline V gene. The CDR3 is 15 amino acids.

This chain joins TRBV9 and TRBJ2-1; 7 bases map to TRBD1. In germline, CDR1 is SGDLS, CDR2 YYNGEE. The CDR3 has 16 amino acids. V was pared by 3 bases and J by 4 bases, with 10 bases of the junction left unmatched. In nucleotides, the CDR3 is TGTGCCAGCAGCGCCCGGGGACAGATAATATACAATGAGCAGTTCTTC. Translation gives CASSARGQIIYNEQFF. The full variable domain, its missing parts supplied by reference TRBV9 and TRBJ2-1, is DSGVTQTPKHLITATGQRVTLRCSPRSGDLSVYWYQQSLDQGLQFLIQYYNGEERAKGNILERFSAQQFPDLHSELNLSSLELGDSALYFCASSARGQIIYNEQFFGPGTRLTVL.

The V and J genes are TRBV19 and TRBJ2-3, with 13 bases aligning to TRBD2. From germline, CDR1 is LNHDA and CDR2 SQIVND (reference sequence). V lost 1 base, J lost 5 bases, and 0 bases stayed unmatched. The CDR3 length is 15 residues. CDR3 in amino acids: CASSIGTSGRDTQYF. CDR3 DNA sequence: TGTGCCAGTAGTATAGGGACTAGCGGGAGAGATACGCAGTATTTT.

The gene calls are TRBV9 and TRBJ2-1; D unresolved. The CDR3 contains 14 residues. Per germline, CDR1 SGDLS and CDR2 YYNGEE. Trimming cost V 0 bases and J 9 bases, with 13 bases left between them. In nucleotides, the CDR3 is TGTGCCAGCAGCGTAGGAGGTAGGCCCCCTGAGCAGTTCTTC. It specifies CASSVGGRPPEQFF. Complete variable domain (other parts from reference TRBV9 and TRBJ2-1): DSGVTQTPKHLITATGQRVTLRCSPRSGDLSVYWYQQSLDQGLQFLIQYYNGEERAKGNILERFSAQQFPDLHSELNLSSLELGDSALYFCASSVGGRPPEQFFGPGTRLTVL.

The chain joins TRBV6-6 to TRBJ2-7; tentative D call: TRBD1 (5 bases). The CDR3 loop spans 12 amino acids. Trimming shortened V by 4 bases and J by 2 bases, and 6 bases separated the two germline ends. Germline CDR1 and CDR2: MNHNY and SVGAGI (reference sequence). Here the CDR3 DNA reads TGTGCCAGCAGTTGGGGCACCTACGAGCAGTACTTC. This translates into CASSWGTYEQYF.

This clone appeared once. The chain recombines TRBV2 with TRBJ2-1, with 9 nucleotides matching TRBD2. Looked up from germline, CDR1 is SNHLY and CDR2 is FYNNEI. With 3 bases clipped from V and 6 bases from J, the junction kept 9 bases outside the gene matches. This CDR3 is built from 16 residues. CDR3 in amino acids: CASSDSRTSAGNEQFF. The CDR3, as DNA: TGTGCCAGCAGTGACAGCCGGACTAGCGCAGGCAATGAGCAGTTCTTC.

The chain employs TRBV6-1 and TRBJ2-7, with D possibly matching TRBD2 (6 bases). Trimming left V 11 bases short and J 1 base short, with 6 bases between. The CDR3 totals 10 residues. Germline V gives CDR1 MNHNS, CDR2 SASEGT. CDR3 residues: CAGGSYEQYF. CDR3 bases: TGTGCCGGGGGGTCCTACGAGCAGTACTTC.

The J gene is TRBJ2-1, the V gene TRBV29-1; 7 nucleotides agree with TRBD2. Germline trimming cut 6 bases from V and 5 bases from J; bases unmatched to any gene: 7. CDR1 is SQVTM, CDR2 ANQGSEA, per germline. There are 13 residues in the CDR3. CDR3 nucleotide sequence: TGCAGCGTCCCCCGGACTAGTGACAATGAGCAGTTCTTC. Translated: CSVPRTSDNEQFF.

The chain employs TRBV28 and TRBJ2-1; D is ambiguous. V was trimmed by 7 bases and J by 11 bases, leaving 15 bases between them. Germline V gene sequence: CDR1 MDHEN, CDR2 SYDVKM. The CDR3 consists of 12 residues. The DNA of the CDR3 is TGTGCCAGCACTTACAGTGGGTCCAAGCAGTTCTTC. This codes for CASTYSGSKQFF.

J is TRBJ1-4 and V is TRBV19; 9 bases map to TRBD1. Germline CDR1 LNHDA, CDR2 SQIVND (reference sequence). The CDR3 totals 14 residues. Losses at the gene ends were 7 bases for V and 10 bases for J; bases not matched to a gene: 10. CDR3 residues: CASTHTGGAGKLFF. As DNA, the CDR3 is TGTGCCAGTACCCACACAGGGGGCGCCGGAAAACTGTTTTTT.

This chain connects TRBV5-1 to TRBJ2-7; the D gene is possibly TRBD1 (5 bases). The CDR3 contains 12 residues. The germline V gene has CDR1 SGHRS and CDR2 YFSETQ. Deletions cut 0 bases from V and 6 bases from J, with 7 bases between. CDR3 amino acids: CASSLVRGEQYF. CDR3 sequence (DNA): TGCGCCAGCAGCTTGGTTAGGGGCGAGCAGTACTTC.

This sequence joins TRBV9 and TRBJ2-2, with D possibly TRBD1 on 5 matching bases. V was shortened by 3 bases and J by 6 bases, with 9 bases between the two germline ends. The CDR3 length is 13 residues. The germline gives CDR1 SGDLS, CDR2 YYNGEE. The DNA for the CDR3 is TGTGCCAGCAGCGCAGGGTTAGCCGGGGAGCTGTTTTTT. It translates to CASSAGLAGELFF.

The chain joins TRBV28 to TRBJ2-7; the D gene is possibly TRBD2 (6 bases). V was trimmed by 1 base and J by 9 bases, leaving 16 bases between them. This CDR3 is built from 14 residues. Germline V gene data show CDR1 as MDHEN and CDR2 as SYDVKM. The CDR3 reads CASSLFPGLGWQYF. DNA of the CDR3: TGTGCCAGCAGTTTATTTCCGGGACTCGGGTGGCAGTACTTC.

This rearrangement joins TRBV5-4 to TRBJ2-1; TRBD1 might be the D (6 bases). CDR3 size: 15 residues. The germline gives CDR1 SGHNT, CDR2 YYREEE (reference sequence). V lost 6 bases and J 7 bases, leaving 20 bases between the germline ends. The CDR3 nucleotides are TGTGCCAGCACTACAAACCCAGGGGTCGGAAATGAGCAGTTCTTC. It specifies CASTTNPGVGNEQFF.

The J gene is TRBJ2-7, the V gene TRBV2, with 7 nucleotides matching TRBD1. The CDR3 loop spans 13 amino acids. V lost 3 bases and J lost 4; bases outside the gene matches: 3. CDR1 and CDR2 from the germline V gene are SNHLY and FYNNEI. DNA for the CDR3: TGTGCCAGCAGTGACAGGGGGATATACGAGCAGTACTTC. It encodes CASSDRGIYEQYF.

The chain carries TRBV18 and TRBJ2-1; 9 bases are a match to TRBD1. V shed 2 bases, J shed 7 bases, and the junction held 6 bases outside the gene matches. Germline V gene data show CDR1 as KGHSH and CDR2 as LQKENI. The CDR3 sequence is 15 residues long. The CDR3 DNA follows: TGTGCCAGCTCACCAGGGACAGGGATAATAAATGAGCAGTTCTTC. Its translation: CASSPGTGIINEQFF.

In its sample, this clone was seen a few times. The CDR3 nucleotides are TGCGCCAGCAGCGTACTAGCGGAAGCAGATACGCAGTATTTT. Its protein is CASSVLAEADTQYF. The chain carries TRBV5-1 and TRBJ2-3; 8 bases match TRBD2. CDR3 length: 14 amino acids. Looked up from germline, CDR1 is SGHRS and CDR2 is YFSETQ. V trimming: 4 bases; J trimming: 4 bases; junction bases outside the gene matches: 5.

The chain uses TRBV19 and TRBJ2-2; 7 bases line up with TRBD2. The J segment lost 6 bases and the V segment lost 6 bases, leaving 7 bases of the junction unmatched. Germline values: CDR1 LNHDA, CDR2 SQIVND (reference sequence). This CDR3 has 14 residues. The CDR3 region is CASSPLAYAGELFF. The DNA of the CDR3 is TGTGCCAGTAGCCCACTAGCGTACGCCGGGGAGCTGTTTTTT.

The chain carries TRBV9 and TRBJ2-1; TRBD1 matches at 8 bases. V was clipped by 0 bases and J by 4 bases; unmatched bases: 12. Germline loops: CDR1 SGDLS, CDR2 YYNGEE. This CDR3 region has 18 residues. The CDR3 spells CASSVAGTGFFSYNEQFF. For the CDR3, the DNA is TGTGCCAGCAGCGTAGCTGGGACAGGCTTTTTTTCATACAATGAGCAGTTCTTC.

This clone was counted a single time. The V call is TRBV13, the J call TRBJ2-5; D call uncertain. TRBJ2-7 matches the DNA end more closely, so the J call is doubtful. Germline V gene sequence: CDR1 PRHDT, CDR2 FYEKMQ (reference sequence). The CDR3 has 12 amino acids. The CDR3 region is CASSLAGYEQYF. CDR3 nucleotide sequence: TGTGCCAGCAGCTTAGCAGGTTACGAGCAGTACTTC.

V is TRBV29-1 and J is TRBJ1-2; no clear D gene. The ends were cut back, 4 bases at V and 8 bases at J, with 17 bases in the middle. This CDR3 comprises 13 residues. Germline loops: CDR1 SQVTM, CDR2 ANQGSEA. The CDR3 spells CSVGGREDSGYTF. The DNA of the CDR3 is TGCAGCGTTGGTGGTAGGGAGGATAGCGGCTACACCTTC.